These 24 T cell receptor beta chains were sequenced from one sample in a study of cytomegalovirus exposure and HLA in healthy donors. 60 Vbeta and 13 Jbeta primers were used in PCR. Data came from immunoSEQ multiplex PCR; TCRdb stores just in-frame clones and leaves some out. The sample carries 150,000 to 200,000 clones, around four fifths recorded once. Sequencing input: PBMCs. All receptors derive from a man aged 18 to 35 in good health and CMV-seronegative.

The V gene is TRBV11-1, the J gene TRBJ2-7; 9 bases are shared with TRBD2. Unmatched junction bases numbered 12, after V lost 5 bases and J lost 7 bases. In germline, CDR1 is SGHAT, CDR2 FQDESV (reference sequence). There are 15 residues in the CDR3. This CDR3 is CASSTAGLATREQYF. The CDR3 DNA is TGTGCCAGCAGCACAGCTGGACTAGCGACAAGGGAGCAGTACTTC.

This rearrangement joins TRBV29-1 to TRBJ1-5, with TRBD1 identical over 7 bases. V was clipped by 6 bases and J by 4 bases; unmatched bases: 6. The CDR3 has 13 residues. Germline V gives CDR1 SQVTM, CDR2 ANQGSEA. The CDR3: CSVGRDRNQPQHF. In DNA, the CDR3 is TGCAGCGTCGGCCGGGACAGAAATCAGCCCCAGCATTTT.

The chain couples TRBV2 to TRBJ2-3, with 8 bases fitting TRBD2. The J segment lost 6 bases and the V segment lost 3 bases, leaving 11 bases of the junction unmatched. The CDR3 has 16 residues. Germline CDR1 and CDR2: SNHLY and FYNNEI. The chain's CDR3 is CASSDPSGLGRDTQYF. The CDR3 DNA reads TGTGCCAGCAGTGATCCTAGCGGGCTGGGCCGGGATACGCAGTATTTT.

This clone has only one observation. The CDR3 is CAGTGTSGTVRETQYF. The CDR3 DNA sequence: TGTGCCGGGACCGGGACTAGCGGCACGGTTAGGGAGACCCAGTACTTC. The V call is TRBV2, the J call TRBJ2-5; 11 bases agree with TRBD2. The CDR3 sequence is 16 residues long. V trimming: 11 bases; J trimming: 5 bases; junction bases outside the gene matches: 16. Looked up from germline, CDR1 is SNHLY and CDR2 is FYNNEI.

J is TRBJ1-2 and V is TRBV7-3, with 11 bases lining up with TRBD1. Germline V lookup: CDR1 SGHTA, CDR2 FQGTGA. The J segment lost 6 bases and the V segment lost 2 bases, leaving 2 bases of the junction unmatched. CDR3 size: 14 residues. Here the CDR3 reads CASSLGQGADGYTF. The DNA of the CDR3 is TGTGCCAGCAGCTTAGGACAGGGGGCTGATGGCTACACCTTC.

The chain carries TRBV7-5 and TRBJ1-1; TRBD1, the table's D call, lacks a check against the DNA. TRBV7-5 is annotated as a pseudogene. The CDR3 runs 20 residues. CDR3 in amino acids: CVRSFFSLDGTRQSHLEAFF. CDR3 DNA: TGTGTCAGAAGCTTCTTCTCGCTGGATGGAACAAGACAGAGCCATCTGGAAGCTTTCTTT.

The V gene is TRBV7-8, the J gene TRBJ1-1; D may be TRBD1 (5 bases). Deletions cut 1 base from V and 0 bases from J, with 12 bases between. CDR1 SGHVS and CDR2 FQNEAQ come from the germline V gene. The CDR3 consists of 16 residues. CDR3 region: CASSLVGGILNTEAFF. The CDR3 DNA follows: TGTGCCAGCAGCTTAGTGGGGGGTATACTGAACACTGAAGCTTTCTTT.

For the CDR3, the DNA is TGTGCCAGCCAGCTAGCGGCGATCAACTACAATGAGCAGTTCTTC. Protein: CASQLAAINYNEQFF. This chain links TRBV7-2 with TRBJ2-1, with 7 positions matching TRBD2. The CDR3 spans 15 residues. Germline trimming cut 8 bases from V and 3 bases from J; bases unmatched to any gene: 10. Per germline, CDR1 SGHTA and CDR2 FQGNSA.

The rearrangement links TRBV5-6 to TRBJ2-7; D gene ambiguous. The length of the CDR3 is 15 residues. Germline assignment: CDR1 SGHDT and CDR2 YYEEEE. V was cut by 0 bases and J by 0 bases, with 10 bases left in between. CDR3 amino acids: CASSLAPRSSYEQYF. CDR3 nucleotides: TGTGCCAGCAGCTTGGCCCCCCGGAGCTCCTACGAGCAGTACTTC.

The rearrangement joins TRBV28 to TRBJ1-1, with TRBD1 as a possible D gene (5 bases). Trimming pared 2 bases from V and 1 base from J, leaving 8 bases between. The V gene's germline CDR1 is MDHEN and CDR2 SYDVKM. The CDR3 extends over 14 amino acids. CDR3 bases: TGTGCCAGCAGTTTACCCGGACAGAACACTGAAGCTTTCTTT. This translates into CASSLPGQNTEAFF.

The V call is TRBV5-1, the J call TRBJ2-2, with TRBD2 matching over 8 bases. The CDR3 consists of 18 residues. V lost 1 base and J lost 1; bases outside the gene matches: 9. Germline V gene lookup returns CDR1 SGHRS and CDR2 YFSETQ. The CDR3 DNA is TGCGCCAGCAGCTTGATGGACTTCGCGGGAGGGAACACCGGGGAGCTGTTTTTT. It translates to CASSLMDFAGGNTGELFF.

V usage is TRBV4-1 and J usage is TRBJ2-3; TRBD2 matches at 7 bases. V trimming: 3 bases; J trimming: 7 bases; junction bases outside the gene matches: 13. The CDR3 loop spans 16 amino acids. Looked up from germline, CDR1 is MGHRA and CDR2 is YSYEKL. The CDR3 DNA reads TGCGCCAGCAGCCACGGGCGTCTAGCGGAATTATATACGCAGTATTTT. Its translation: CASSHGRLAELYTQYF.

The chain combines TRBV28 with TRBJ2-3, with 12 bases matching TRBD2. This CDR3 contains 15 residues. Germline assignment: CDR1 MDHEN and CDR2 SYDVKM. V gave up 8 bases and J gave up 8 bases; unmatched junction bases: 11. The CDR3 DNA is TGTGCCAGCGTAGGGACTAGCGGGCTTGGAGGTACGCAGTATTTT. Protein: CASVGTSGLGGTQYF.

The chain recombines TRBV27 with TRBJ2-3; 8 nucleotides match TRBD1. Per the germline V gene, CDR1 is MNHEY and CDR2 is SMNVEV (reference sequence). The V gene end was trimmed by 3 bases and the J gene end by 5 bases; junction bases not matched to a gene: 1. This CDR3 comprises 13 residues. The CDR3 region has the DNA TGTGCCAGCAGTTTGACAGGGGTAGATACGCAGTATTTT. Translated, it gives CASSLTGVDTQYF.

This clone has just one count. V is TRBV5-4 and J is TRBJ1-4, with D maybe TRBD1 (5 bases). V shed 0 bases and J shed 5 bases, with 11 bases lying between them. Germline V gives CDR1 SGHNT, CDR2 YYREEE (reference sequence). The CDR3 is 15 residues long. In nucleotides, the CDR3 is TGTGCCAGCAGCTTGGCCAGGGCAGGAAATGAAAAACTGTTTTTT. It yields the protein CASSLARAGNEKLFF.

This chain uses TRBV28 with TRBJ1-6; perhaps TRBD1 as D (5 bases). CDR1 MDHEN and CDR2 SYDVKM come from the germline V gene. V was shortened by 6 bases and J by 9 bases, with 15 bases between the two germline ends. The CDR3 totals 14 residues. Written as DNA, the CDR3 is TGTGCCAGCAGAAGGGGATGGGTTACTTCACCCCTCCACTTT. Amino acids: CASRRGWVTSPLHF.

The chain couples TRBV7-9 to TRBJ1-2; D call uncertain. This CDR3 comprises 12 residues. V dropped 5 bases and J dropped 0 bases, with 4 bases sitting between them. Germline loops: CDR1 SEHNR, CDR2 FQNEAQ (reference sequence). Written as DNA, the CDR3 is TGTGCCAGCAGCCCTCCTAACTATGGCTACACCTTC. It is translated as CASSPPNYGYTF. The full variable domain, with the rest looked up from reference TRBV7-9 and TRBJ1-2, is DTGVSQNPRHKITKRGQNVTFRCDPISEHNRLYWYRQTLGQGPEFLTYFQNEAQLEKSRLLSDRFSAERPKGSFSTLEIQRTEQGDSAMYLCASSPPNYGYTFGSGTRLTVV.

This clone was counted once. The chain carries TRBV6-1 and TRBJ2-7; 10 bases map to TRBD1. Losses at the gene ends were 1 base for V and 5 bases for J; bases not matched to a gene: 8. This CDR3 has 16 residues. Germline lookup yields CDR1 MNHNS and CDR2 SASEGT. DNA for the CDR3: TGTGCCAGCAGTGAAGTCCCCCGGGACAGGGGTGACGAGCAGTACTTC. Protein sequence: CASSEVPRDRGDEQYF.

The rearrangement links TRBV9 to TRBJ2-5, with 13 bases that match TRBD2. CDR1 SGDLS and CDR2 YYNGEE come from the germline V gene. The CDR3 is 15 amino acids. After removal of 3 bases from V and 5 bases from J, the junction contained 4 bases not matched to a gene. CDR3 loop: CASSAKLAGGETQYF. CDR3 coding DNA: TGTGCCAGCAGCGCCAAACTAGCGGGAGGGGAGACCCAGTACTTC.

The rearrangement links TRBV6-1 to TRBJ2-5, with D possibly TRBD2 on 5 matching bases. Germline values: CDR1 MNHNS, CDR2 SASEGT. The CDR3 extends over 13 amino acids. With 6 bases removed from V and 5 bases from J, the gap between germline ends came to 13 bases. The CDR3 spells CASSPLPGETQYF. CDR3 sequence (DNA): TGTGCCAGCAGCCCCTTACCGGGGGAGACCCAGTACTTC.

This clone was found once. The chain has TRBV12-5 and TRBJ2-1, with D perhaps matching TRBD1 (6 bases). The CDR3 is 13 amino acids. The germline V and J ends were trimmed by 4 bases and 3 bases, with 7 bases remaining between them. CDR1 and CDR2 (germline): LGHNT, FRNRAP. The CDR3, as DNA: TGTGCTAGTGGTTCGGACAGCTACAATGAGCAGTTCTTC. Its translation: CASGSDSYNEQFF.

The chain combines TRBV7-2 with TRBJ1-2; 9 bases agree with TRBD1. V gave up 8 bases and J gave up 6 bases; unmatched junction bases: 16. The CDR3 length is 16 residues. From germline, CDR1 is SGHTA and CDR2 FQGNSA. The CDR3 reads CASPLGTGTIGNGYTF. In DNA, the CDR3 is TGTGCCAGCCCCCTCGGGACAGGGACAATAGGGAATGGCTACACCTTC.

This clone was recorded once. The chain carries TRBV7-9 and TRBJ1-3, with 8 positions matching TRBD1. Germline loops: CDR1 SEHNR, CDR2 FQNEAQ (reference sequence). V lost 5 bases to trimming and J lost 2 bases; unmatched junction nucleotides: 8. This CDR3 spans 16 amino acids. The CDR3 coding sequence is TGTGCCAGCAGCCCTAGATTACAGGGGGCTGGAAACACCATATATTTT. Residues: CASSPRLQGAGNTIYF. The entire variable domain, with the rest obtained from reference TRBV7-9 and TRBJ1-3, is as follows: DTGVSQNPRHKITKRGQNVTFRCDPISEHNRLYWYRQTLGQGPEFLTYFQNEAQLEKSRLLSDRFSAERPKGSFSTLEIQRTEQGDSAMYLCASSPRLQGAGNTIYFGEGSWLTVV.

The chain employs TRBV5-1 and TRBJ2-1; TRBD1 is a possible D gene (6 bases). The germline CDR1 and CDR2 sequences are SGHRS and YFSETQ. This CDR3 has 16 residues. Trimming took 0 bases from V and 0 from J, leaving 10 bases between them. CDR3 loop: CASSLVARGSYNEQFF. CDR3 nucleotide sequence: TGCGCCAGCAGCTTGGTCGCCAGGGGCTCCTACAATGAGCAGTTCTTC.